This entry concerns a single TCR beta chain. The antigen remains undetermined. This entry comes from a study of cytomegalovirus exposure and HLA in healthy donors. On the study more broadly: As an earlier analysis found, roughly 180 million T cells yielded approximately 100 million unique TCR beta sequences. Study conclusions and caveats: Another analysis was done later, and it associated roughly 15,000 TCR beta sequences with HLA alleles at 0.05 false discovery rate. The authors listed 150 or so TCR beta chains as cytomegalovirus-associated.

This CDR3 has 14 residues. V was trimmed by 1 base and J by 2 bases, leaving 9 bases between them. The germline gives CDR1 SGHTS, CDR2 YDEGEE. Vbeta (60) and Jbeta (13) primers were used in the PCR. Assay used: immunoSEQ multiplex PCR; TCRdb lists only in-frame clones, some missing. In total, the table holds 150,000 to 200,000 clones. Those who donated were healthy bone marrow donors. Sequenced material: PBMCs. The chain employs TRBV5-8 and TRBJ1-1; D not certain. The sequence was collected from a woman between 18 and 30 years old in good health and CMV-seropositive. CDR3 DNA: TGTGCCAGCAGCTTGCCTGGCCTCAACACTGAAGCTTTCTTT. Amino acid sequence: CASSLPGLNTEAFF.